This T cell receptor beta chain was profiled in a study of cytomegalovirus exposure and HLA in healthy donors. PCR amplification relied on 60 Vbeta primers (plus 13 Jbeta primers). Sequencing was performed with immunoSEQ multiplex PCR; in TCRdb, only in-frame clones are kept and a portion is missing. The data hold approximately 130,000 clones, with about 87% observed a single time. Overall study results and limits: Cytomegalovirus association was assigned to approximately 180 TCR beta chains. Later analysis showed most CMV-associated TCR beta chains appearing HLA-restricted. Productive rates of about 87% or about 30% were seen for most TCR beta V segments in an earlier analysis.

The V segment lost 5 bases and the J segment 2 bases; nucleotides outside the gene matches: 3. The germline CDR1 and CDR2 sequences are PRHDT and FYEKMQ (reference sequence). The CDR3 is made up of 14 amino acids. To note about this clone: Its matching antigen is unknown.

The chain employs TRBV13 and TRBJ2-7, with TRBD1 matching 10 bases. The sequencing input was PBMCs. The TCR comes from a woman aged 30 to 39 in good health and CMV-seronegative. CDR3 sequence (DNA): TGTGCCAGCAGCGCCGGACAGGGGGCCTACGAGCAGTACTTC. Amino acid sequence: CASSAGQGAYEQYF.